This T cell receptor beta chain was identified in a study of T cell responses to AZD1222 COVID-19 vaccine. Overall study findings and caveats: Donors skewed white British and female; clonal diversity was possibly underestimated. Spike-specific TCR breadth and depth both grew after two AZD1222 doses. AZD1222 recipients seropositive at baseline numbered only six or seven. Reportedly, nearly half the spike-specific TCRs target unmutated variant regions.

A word on this clone: Its target is unknown.

This CDR3 comprises 13 residues. Germline-derived CDR1 and CDR2 are MGHRA and YSYEKL. With 1 base removed from V and 5 bases from J, the gap between germline ends came to 7 bases. Data came from immunoSEQ multiplex PCR; TCRdb stores just in-frame clones and leaves some out. The sample includes some 120,000 clones, 80% to 95% of them seen just once. The sample in question was peripheral blood, obtained 28 days after the second dose of the MenACWY control vaccine. The chain links TRBV4-1 to TRBJ2-3; D is uncertain. The receptor comes from an adult who received the MenACWY meningococcal vaccine as a control. The CDR3, as DNA: TGCGCCAGCAGCCAAGCCCGGCGAGATACGCAGTATTTT. Its protein product is CASSQARRDTQYF.